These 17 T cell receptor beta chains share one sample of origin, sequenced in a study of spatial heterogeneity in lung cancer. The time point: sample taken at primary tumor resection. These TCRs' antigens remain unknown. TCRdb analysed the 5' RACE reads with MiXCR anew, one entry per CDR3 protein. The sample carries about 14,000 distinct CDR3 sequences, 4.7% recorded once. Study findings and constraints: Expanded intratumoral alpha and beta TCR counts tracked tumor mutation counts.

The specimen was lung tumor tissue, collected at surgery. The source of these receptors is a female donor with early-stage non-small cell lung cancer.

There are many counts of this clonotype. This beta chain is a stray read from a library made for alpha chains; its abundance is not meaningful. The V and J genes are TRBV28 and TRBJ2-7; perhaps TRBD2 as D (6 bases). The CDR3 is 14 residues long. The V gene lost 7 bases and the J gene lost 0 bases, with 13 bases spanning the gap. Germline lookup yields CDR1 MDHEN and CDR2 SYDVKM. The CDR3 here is CASNSGGYSYEQYF. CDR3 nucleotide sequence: TGTGCCAGCAACTCCGGGGGATACTCCTACGAGCAGTACTTC.

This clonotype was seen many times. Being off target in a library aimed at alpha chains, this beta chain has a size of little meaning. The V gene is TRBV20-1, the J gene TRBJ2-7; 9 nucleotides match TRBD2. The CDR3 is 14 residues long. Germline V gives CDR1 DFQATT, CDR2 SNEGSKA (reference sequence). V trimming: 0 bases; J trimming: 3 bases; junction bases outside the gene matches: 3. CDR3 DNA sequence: TGCAGTGCTAGAGATCCGCGGGGGGGCTACGAGCAGTACTTC. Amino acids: CSARDPRGGYEQYF.

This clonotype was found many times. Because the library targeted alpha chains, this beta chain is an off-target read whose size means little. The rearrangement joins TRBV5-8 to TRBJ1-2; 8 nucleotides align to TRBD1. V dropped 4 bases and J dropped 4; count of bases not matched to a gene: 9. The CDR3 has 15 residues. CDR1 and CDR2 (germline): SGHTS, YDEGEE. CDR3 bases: TGTGCCAGCAGCAGGGGACAGGCGAGTCTCTATGGCTACACCTTC. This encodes CASSRGQASLYGYTF.

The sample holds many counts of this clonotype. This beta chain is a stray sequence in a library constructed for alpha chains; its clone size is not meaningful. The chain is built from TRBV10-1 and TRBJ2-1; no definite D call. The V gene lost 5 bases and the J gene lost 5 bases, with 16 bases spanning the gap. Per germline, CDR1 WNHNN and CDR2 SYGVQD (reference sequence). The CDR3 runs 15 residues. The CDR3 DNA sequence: TGCGCCAGCAGTTTCGGTGGACGGCTCGACAATGAGCAGTTCTTC. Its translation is CASSFGGRLDNEQFF.

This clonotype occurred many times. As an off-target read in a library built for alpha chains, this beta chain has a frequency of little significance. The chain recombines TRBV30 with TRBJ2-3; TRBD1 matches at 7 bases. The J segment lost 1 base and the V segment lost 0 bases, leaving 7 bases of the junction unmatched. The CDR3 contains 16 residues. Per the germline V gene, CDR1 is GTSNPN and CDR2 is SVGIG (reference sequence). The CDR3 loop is CAWSVGQATGTDTQYF. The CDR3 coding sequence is TGTGCCTGGAGTGTAGGACAGGCCACGGGCACAGATACGCAGTATTTT.

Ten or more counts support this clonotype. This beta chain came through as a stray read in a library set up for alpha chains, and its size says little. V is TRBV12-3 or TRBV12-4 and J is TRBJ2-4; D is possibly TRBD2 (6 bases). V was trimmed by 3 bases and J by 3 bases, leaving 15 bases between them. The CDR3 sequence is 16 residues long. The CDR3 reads CASSFRGILGKNIQYF. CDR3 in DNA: TGTGCCAGCAGTTTCCGGGGGATTTTGGGCAAAAACATTCAGTACTTC.

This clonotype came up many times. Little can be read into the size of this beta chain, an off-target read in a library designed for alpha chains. The CDR3 protein is CASSPGVQSNEKLFF. The CDR3 nucleotides are TGTGCCAGCAGCCCAGGAGTTCAATCGAATGAAAAACTGTTTTTT. The chain carries TRBV3-1 and TRBJ1-4; D unresolved. The CDR3 length is 15 residues. Between the trimmed V and J ends, which lost 4 bases and 5 bases, there was a span of 14 bases. Germline CDR1 is LGHDT and CDR2 is YNNKEL (reference sequence).

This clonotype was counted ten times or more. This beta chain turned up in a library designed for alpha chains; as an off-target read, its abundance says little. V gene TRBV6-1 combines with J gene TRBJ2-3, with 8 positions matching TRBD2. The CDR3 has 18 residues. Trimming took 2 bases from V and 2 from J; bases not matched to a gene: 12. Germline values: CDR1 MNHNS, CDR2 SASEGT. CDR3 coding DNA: TGTGCCAGCAGTGAACCCTCCAAGGGCGGGGGGTACACAGATACGCAGTATTTT. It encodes CASSEPSKGGGYTDTQYF.

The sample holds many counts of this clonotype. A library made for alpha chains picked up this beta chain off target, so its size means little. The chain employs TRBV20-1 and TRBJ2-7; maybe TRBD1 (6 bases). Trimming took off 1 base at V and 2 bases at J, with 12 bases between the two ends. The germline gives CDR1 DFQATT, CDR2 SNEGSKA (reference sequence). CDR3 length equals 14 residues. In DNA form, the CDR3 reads TGCAGTGCTAGAGTCGGCAGGGGACCCTACGAGCAGTACTTC. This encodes CSARVGRGPYEQYF.

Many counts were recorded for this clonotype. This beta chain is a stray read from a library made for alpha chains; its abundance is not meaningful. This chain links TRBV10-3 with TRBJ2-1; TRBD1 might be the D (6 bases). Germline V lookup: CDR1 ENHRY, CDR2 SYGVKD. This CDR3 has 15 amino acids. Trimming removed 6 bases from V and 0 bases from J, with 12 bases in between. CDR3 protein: CAIRGTGSSYNEQFF. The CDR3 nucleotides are TGTGCCATCAGGGGTACAGGGAGCTCCTACAATGAGCAGTTCTTC.

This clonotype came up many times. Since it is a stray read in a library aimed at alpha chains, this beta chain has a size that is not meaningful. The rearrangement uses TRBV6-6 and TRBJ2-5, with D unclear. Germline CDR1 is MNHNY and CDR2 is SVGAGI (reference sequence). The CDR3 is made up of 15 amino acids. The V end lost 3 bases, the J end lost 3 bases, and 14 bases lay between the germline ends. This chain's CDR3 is CASSYMASPKETQYF. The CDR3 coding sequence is TGTGCCAGCAGTTATATGGCTTCTCCAAAAGAGACCCAGTACTTC.

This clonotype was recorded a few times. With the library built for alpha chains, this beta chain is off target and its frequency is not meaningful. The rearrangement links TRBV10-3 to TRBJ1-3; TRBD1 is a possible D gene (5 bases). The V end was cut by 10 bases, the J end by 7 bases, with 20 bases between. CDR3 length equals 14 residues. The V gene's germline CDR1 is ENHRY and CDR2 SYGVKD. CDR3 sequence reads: CATRADSAPNTIYF. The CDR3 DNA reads TGTGCCACAAGAGCCGACAGTGCCCCGAACACCATATATTTT.

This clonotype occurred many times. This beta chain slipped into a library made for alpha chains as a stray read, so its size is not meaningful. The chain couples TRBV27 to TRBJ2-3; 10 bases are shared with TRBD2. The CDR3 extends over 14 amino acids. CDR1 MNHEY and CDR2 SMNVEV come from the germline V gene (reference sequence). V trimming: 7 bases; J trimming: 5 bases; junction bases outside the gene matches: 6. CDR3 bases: TGTGCCAGCACCACCAGGACTAGCGGAGATACGCAGTATTTT. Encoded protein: CASTTRTSGDTQYF.

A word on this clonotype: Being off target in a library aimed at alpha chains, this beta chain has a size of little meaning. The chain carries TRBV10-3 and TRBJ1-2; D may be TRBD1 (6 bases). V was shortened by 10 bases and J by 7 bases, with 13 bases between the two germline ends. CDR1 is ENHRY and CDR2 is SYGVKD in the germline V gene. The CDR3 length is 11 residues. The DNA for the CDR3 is TGTGCCACCGGACAGCGGGTTGGCTACACCTTC. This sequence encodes CATGQRVGYTF.

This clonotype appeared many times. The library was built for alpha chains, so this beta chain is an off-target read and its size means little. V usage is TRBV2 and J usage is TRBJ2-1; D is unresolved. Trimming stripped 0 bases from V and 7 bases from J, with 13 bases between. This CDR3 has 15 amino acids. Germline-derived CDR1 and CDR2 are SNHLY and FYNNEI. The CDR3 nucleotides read TGTGCCAGCAGTGAAGCGCTCCCGATCGAGAATGAGCAGTTCTTC. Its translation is CASSEALPIENEQFF.

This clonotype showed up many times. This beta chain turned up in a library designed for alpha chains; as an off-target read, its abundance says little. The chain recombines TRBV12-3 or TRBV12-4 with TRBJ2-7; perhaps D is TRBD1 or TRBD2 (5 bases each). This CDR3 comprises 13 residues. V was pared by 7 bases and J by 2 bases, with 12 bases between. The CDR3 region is CASKGTGPYEQYF. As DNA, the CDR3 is TGTGCCAGCAAGGGGACCGGACCCTACGAGCAGTACTTC.

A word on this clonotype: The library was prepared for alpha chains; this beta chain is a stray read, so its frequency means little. CDR3: CATRAGPYEQYF. CDR3 DNA: TGTGCAACGAGGGCAGGGCCATACGAGCAGTACTTC. This rearrangement joins TRBV18 to TRBJ2-7, with D perhaps TRBD1 or TRBD2 (5 bases each). Germline V gene sequence: CDR1 KGHSH, CDR2 LQKENI. The CDR3 runs 12 residues.